This T cell receptor beta chain came from a study of CD8 T cells in Susac syndrome. Reverse transcription used about 0.45 to 1 ug RNA and random hexamers. TCRdb recomputed calls from the immunoSEQ multiplex PCR reads with MiXCR, one row per CDR3 protein. The table shows more than 200,000 distinct CDR3 sequences, with 85% to 95% occurring only once. The CDR3 has 14 residues. Germline V lookup: CDR1 SGHNT, CDR2 YENEEA. Trimming cost V 5 bases and J 5 bases, with 13 bases left between them. The sequenced sample consisted of CD4+ T cells from PBMCs. The rearrangement joins TRBV11-3 to TRBJ2-1, with D unclear. The receptor was derived from a human donor with Susac syndrome. The CDR3 coding sequence is TGTGCCAGCAGCCTAGGTCAGGCCCACAATGAGCAGTTCTTC. Translating it yields CASSLGQAHNEQFF.